What follows describes a single T cell receptor beta chain. Its antigen is not identified. V gave up 1 base and J gave up 0 bases, with 9 bases separating them. This CDR3 is 15 amino acids long. Germline CDR1 and CDR2: SEHNR and FQNEAQ (reference sequence). The data stem from a study of cytotoxic CD8 clonotypes in ibrutinib-treated CLL. Study information: Among patients, approximately 24 responded partially and 2 completely; roughly 14 then stayed remitted and roughly 12 progressed after median approximately 70 months. Response samples were taken after a median about eleven months of treatment, range 6 to 36. Overall study results and limits: Private clonotypes, not public ones, expanded at ibrutinib response.

The method was immunoSEQ multiplex PCR; TCRdb's version includes in-frame clones alone and lacks a portion of them. The sample includes under 150,000 clones, 80% to 95% of them seen just once. The origin of this receptor is a human donor with chronic lymphocytic leukemia. The chain carries TRBV7-9 and TRBJ1-1; D is unclear. Source: PBMCs, taken after 12 months of ibrutinib treatment. Here the CDR3 reads CASSLVEVVNTEAFF. CDR3 DNA sequence: TGTGCCAGCAGCTTAGTGGAGGTGGTGAACACTGAAGCTTTCTTT.